The entry that follows covers one TCR beta chain sequence. The antigen it binds to is not known. No qualities accompany the bases; no much larger clone lies one base away. The CDR3 numbers 11 residues from cysteine through phenylalanine. Of the read, only the CDR3 DNA is kept; its 33 bases are in frame from base 1. CDR1 and CDR2, looked up from the germline V gene (reference sequence), are SGHAT and FQDESV. The junction shows trimming of 6 bases on V and 8 bases on J, plus 11 bases between the germline ends. Each PCR received spiked-in synthetic TCR analog templates so that absolute template abundance could be estimated from read counts. Using the immunoSEQ assay, TCRbeta CDR3 regions were amplified from genomic DNA with bias-controlled V and J gene primers. Rearranged TCRbeta segments were sequenced at approximately 20X coverage. As for how the authors treated the data: Clustering was used to correct sequencing errors, and CDR3s were annotated against IMGT so that V, D and J genes could be assigned. Out-of-frame and stop-codon sequences were excluded, and only productive TCRbeta rearrangements were used in downstream analyses. Clonality was computed as one minus Shannon entropy normalized by the log of the number of unique productive sequences. Clones differing between time points or between blood and tumor were identified using Fisher's exact test with Benjamini-Hochberg correction, with an adjusted p below 0.01 applied as the threshold. In TCRdb, the immuneACCESS table is reduced to in-frame sequences with V and J assigned. These tables do not hold every clone; where another copy was compared, an unresolved V gene accounts for under half, and the others remain unexplained. V and J calls and clone size are as listed in that table; D and trimming were resolved from the DNA. The sample table contains 70,000 to 80,000 clones; only one count was recorded for around 85% of them. Jointly, the top ten make up 5.5% to 7.5% of the sample.

The intended sense of this specimen's time point label: pretreatment peripheral blood. A total of under 35 patients with locally advanced or metastatic urothelial carcinoma, treated at Memorial Sloan Kettering on a trial protocol, made up the cohort. Peripheral blood mononuclear cells were collected pretreatment and during treatment, with between 1 and 8 total time points obtained per patient. The Qiagen DNeasy Blood extraction kit was used to purify genomic DNA from total PBMCs and from tumor samples. PBMCs were collected pretreatment and during treatment, and were isolated and stored as previously described. This entry comes from a study of PD-L1 blockade in urothelial cancer (dated by TCRdb to the late 2010s). Describing the broader study: Therapy was started at some point between 2014 and 2016 for all patients, and atezolizumab 1,200 mg was administered intravenously every 3 weeks. Durable clinical benefit was defined as a progression-free survival longer than 6 months, and TCR features were additionally tested against progression-free survival and overall survival. In the same patients who had TCR sequencing, pretreatment tumors also underwent whole exome sequencing and RNA sequencing. Pretreatment tumor samples, along with matched peripheral blood serially collected before and after atezolizumab treatment, were subjected to TCR sequencing. A median of about 150,000 T cells and approximately 86,000 unique TCRs was obtained from blood samples, and a median clonality of 0.080 was observed. The study, an exploratory multi-omic analysis, examined somatic, immune and clinical correlates of response to PD-L1 blockade with atezolizumab in urothelial cancer. Durable clinical benefit was achieved by nine patients but not by the remaining 20. Some 30 patients had pretreatment blood TCR-seq, around 24 had at least one posttreatment blood collection, and around 24 had tumor TCR-seq. About nine tenths of the roughly 29 patients were males with bladder-origin urothelial cancer, and about 60% of the 29 reported a prior smoking history. Blood samples were analyzed 3 weeks after the start of treatment (second dose) and 6 weeks after the start of treatment. An ECOG performance status of 0 or 1 was recorded for the patients, and 0 to 3 prior chemotherapy regimens had been received by the patients.

Beyond this particular receptor, the publication reports: Small sample size (n ≈ 28) and many exploratory analyses mean the results are intended to be hypothesis-generating. Patients with durable benefit showed greater expansion of tumor-associated TCR clones in peripheral blood 3 weeks after starting treatment (n ≈ 21, p = 0.022). A pretreatment peripheral blood TCR clonality below the median was linked to improved progression-free and overall survival.

The sequences come from PBMCs, collected around atezolizumab (anti-PD-L1) treatment. This clonotype was sampled from a man aged 40-50 years with urothelial cancer. The sequence links TRBV11-1 to TRBJ2-7, with an unclear D gene assignment. The CDR3 corresponds to CASSSQAQQYF. The base sequence is TGTGCCAGCAGTTCCCAGGCCCAGCAGTACTTC.